This TCR beta chain was observed in a study of CD8 T cells in ankylosing spondylitis. General observations from the study: Ankylosing spondylitis blood appeared to be characterized by a TCR beta motif of about 8 highly homologous variants. Both synovial fluid and blood in reactive arthritis had previously been reported to carry some motif variants. Disease-linked clones, CD8+, were relatively rare in peripheral blood.

This clonotype was seen ten or more times. The antigen remains unidentified. The CDR3 runs 12 residues. Trimming removed 2 bases from V and 7 bases from J, with 6 bases in between. Germline V gene sequence: CDR1 MGHDK, CDR2 SYGVNS. TCRdb re-called the 5' RACE reads with MiXCR, one entry per CDR3 protein. The sample includes 100,000 to 150,000 distinct CDR3 sequences, roughly a tenth of them seen just once. Material for sequencing was blood, either unsorted or a sorted T cell fraction (not recorded which). This chain links TRBV25-1 with TRBJ1-3, with TRBD1 as a possible D gene (5 bases). This clonotype was obtained from a male donor with ankylosing spondylitis or in good health (not recorded which). The CDR3 DNA sequence: TGTGCCAGCAGTGAAGGGGGGAACACCATATATTTT. Its translation is CASSEGGNTIYF.